In its sample, the clone carrying this T cell receptor beta chain was seen many times. This entry is derived from a study of beta chain features in type 1 diabetes. The CDR3 runs 14 residues. Germline assignment: CDR1 SGHTA and CDR2 FQGNSA. The junction had 4 bases not matched to a gene; V was cut back by 4 bases and J by 4 bases. Sequenced material consisted of expressed TCRB transcripts (all of the isolated RNA was reverse transcribed). The table came from immunoSEQ multiplex PCR; TCRdb's copy has only in-frame clones and leaves some out. This table has more than 120,000 clones, under 11% appearing once.

The source is a man aged 18 to 29 in good health. The rearrangement links TRBV7-2 to TRBJ2-3; 8 positions match TRBD2. Material for sequencing was naive CD4+ T cells from blood. The CDR3 bases are TGTGCCAGCAGCTCGGGACTAGTCGCAGATACGCAGTATTTT. Its translation is CASSSGLVADTQYF.